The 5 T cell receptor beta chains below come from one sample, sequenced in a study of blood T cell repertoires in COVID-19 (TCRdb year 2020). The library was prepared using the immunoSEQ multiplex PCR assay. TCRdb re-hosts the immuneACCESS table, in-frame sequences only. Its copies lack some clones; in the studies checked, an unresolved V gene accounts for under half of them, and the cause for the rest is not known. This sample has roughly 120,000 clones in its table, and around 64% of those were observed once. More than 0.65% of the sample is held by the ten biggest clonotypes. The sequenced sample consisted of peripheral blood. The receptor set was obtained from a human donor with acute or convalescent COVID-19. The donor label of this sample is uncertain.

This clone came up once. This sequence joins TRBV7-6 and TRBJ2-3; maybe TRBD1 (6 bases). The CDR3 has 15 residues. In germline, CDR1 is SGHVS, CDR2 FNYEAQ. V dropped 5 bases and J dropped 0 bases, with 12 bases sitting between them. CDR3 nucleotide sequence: TGTGCCAGCAGCCCAGGGACAACTAGCACAGATACGCAGTATTTT. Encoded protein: CASSPGTTSTDTQYF.

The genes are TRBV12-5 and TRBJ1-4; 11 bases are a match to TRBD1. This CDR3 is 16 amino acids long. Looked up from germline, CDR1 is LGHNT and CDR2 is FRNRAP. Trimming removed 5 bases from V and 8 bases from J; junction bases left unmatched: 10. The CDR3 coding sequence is TGTGCTAGTGGTCGGACAGGGGGCGAGGGAAACGAAAAACTGTTTTTT. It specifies CASGRTGGEGNEKLFF.

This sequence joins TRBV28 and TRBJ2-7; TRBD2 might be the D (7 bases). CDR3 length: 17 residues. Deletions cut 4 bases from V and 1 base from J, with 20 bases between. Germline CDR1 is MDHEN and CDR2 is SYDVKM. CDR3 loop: CASSSWGGREKSYEQYF. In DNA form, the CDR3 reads TGTGCCAGCAGTTCCTGGGGGGGGCGGGAAAAATCCTACGAGCAGTACTTC. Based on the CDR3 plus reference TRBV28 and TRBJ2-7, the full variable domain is DVKVTQSSRYLVKRTGEKVFLECVQDMDHENMFWYRQDPGLGLRLIYFSYDVKMKEKGDIPEGYSVSREKKERFSLILESASTNQTSMYLCASSSWGGREKSYEQYFGPGTRLTVT.

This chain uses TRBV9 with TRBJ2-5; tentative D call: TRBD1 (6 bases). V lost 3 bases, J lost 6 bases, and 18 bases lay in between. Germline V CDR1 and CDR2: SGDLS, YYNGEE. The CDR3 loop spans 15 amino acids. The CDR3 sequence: CASSENTGTYQTQYF. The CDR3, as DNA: TGTGCCAGCAGCGAAAATACCGGGACATACCAGACCCAGTACTTC.

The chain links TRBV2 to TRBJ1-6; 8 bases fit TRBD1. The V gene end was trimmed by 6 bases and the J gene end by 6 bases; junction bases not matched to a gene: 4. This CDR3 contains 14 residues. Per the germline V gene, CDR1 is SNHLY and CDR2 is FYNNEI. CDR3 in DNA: TGTGCCAGCAGGGCGGGACAGGTTAATTCACCCCTCCACTTT. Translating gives CASRAGQVNSPLHF.